This T cell receptor (beta chain) appears in the sequencing data of a study of blood T cell repertoires in COVID-19. Study information: COVID-19 samples collected from the United States, Italy and Spain covered acute and convalescent phases.

Some clones are missing from TCRdb's copy, which holds only in-frame ones; the method was immunoSEQ multiplex PCR. The top ten clones hold around 6.6% of a sample with 150,000 or so clones, roughly 86% of them seen once. The J segment lost 3 bases and the V segment lost 3 bases, leaving 2 bases of the junction unmatched. Looked up from germline, CDR1 is LGHDT and CDR2 is YNNKEL (reference sequence). The CDR3 length is 13 residues. The sequencing sample was made of peripheral blood. The chain couples TRBV3-1 (or the pseudogene TRBV3-2) to TRBJ2-7; 7 bases are shared with TRBD2. This TCR was recovered from a man over 45 with active or convalescent COVID-19. The CDR3 DNA follows: TGTGCCAGCAGCCAGCGGGGGTACTACGAGCAGTACTTC. Its protein is CASSQRGYYEQYF.